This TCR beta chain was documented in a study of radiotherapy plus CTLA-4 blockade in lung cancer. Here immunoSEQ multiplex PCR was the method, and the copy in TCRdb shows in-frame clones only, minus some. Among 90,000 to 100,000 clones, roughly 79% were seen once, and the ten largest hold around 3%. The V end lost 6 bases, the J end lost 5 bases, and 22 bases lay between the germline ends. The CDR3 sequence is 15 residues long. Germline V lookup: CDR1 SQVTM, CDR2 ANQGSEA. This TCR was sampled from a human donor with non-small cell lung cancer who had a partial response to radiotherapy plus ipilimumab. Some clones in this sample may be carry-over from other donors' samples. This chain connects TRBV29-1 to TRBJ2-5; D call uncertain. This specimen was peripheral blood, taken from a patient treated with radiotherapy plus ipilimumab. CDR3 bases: TGCAGCGTCATACACTTCACGGGTTGGGTGGAGACCCAGTACTTC. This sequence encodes CSVIHFTGWVETQYF.